Given below is one TCR beta chain in context. This entry is derived from a study of blood T cell repertoires in COVID-19. Across the study: The samples span acute and convalescent COVID-19 from the United States, Italy and Spain. Sources were T cells, B-cell-depleted T cells, or PBMCs; the material itself was cDNA or gDNA.

Germline CDR1 and CDR2: SEHNR and FQNEAQ (reference sequence). There are 16 residues in the CDR3. Trimming cost V 5 bases and J 0 bases, with 11 bases left between them. In the authors' workflow: Researchers report that nucleated cell counts were estimated from reference gene primer amplification. Some clones are missing from TCRdb's copy, which holds only in-frame ones; the method was immunoSEQ multiplex PCR. V and J calls plus clone size are reproduced from that table; the DNA served to infer D and trimming. The sample has about 180,000 clones; approximately 83% are singletons. The sequence derives from a human donor in a cohort sampled during active COVID-19. V and J are TRBV7-9 and TRBJ2-6, with D perhaps TRBD2 (5 bases). Sequencing used peripheral blood. Here the CDR3 reads CASSPDWSSGANVLTF. As DNA, the CDR3 is TGTGCCAGCAGCCCGGACTGGAGCTCTGGGGCCAACGTCCTGACTTTC. Full variable domain (missing parts from reference TRBV7-9 and TRBJ2-6): DTGVSQNPRHKITKRGQNVTFRCDPISEHNRLYWYRQTLGQGPEFLTYFQNEAQLEKSRLLSDRFSAERPKGSFSTLEIQRTEQGDSAMYLCASSPDWSSGANVLTFGAGSRLTVL.